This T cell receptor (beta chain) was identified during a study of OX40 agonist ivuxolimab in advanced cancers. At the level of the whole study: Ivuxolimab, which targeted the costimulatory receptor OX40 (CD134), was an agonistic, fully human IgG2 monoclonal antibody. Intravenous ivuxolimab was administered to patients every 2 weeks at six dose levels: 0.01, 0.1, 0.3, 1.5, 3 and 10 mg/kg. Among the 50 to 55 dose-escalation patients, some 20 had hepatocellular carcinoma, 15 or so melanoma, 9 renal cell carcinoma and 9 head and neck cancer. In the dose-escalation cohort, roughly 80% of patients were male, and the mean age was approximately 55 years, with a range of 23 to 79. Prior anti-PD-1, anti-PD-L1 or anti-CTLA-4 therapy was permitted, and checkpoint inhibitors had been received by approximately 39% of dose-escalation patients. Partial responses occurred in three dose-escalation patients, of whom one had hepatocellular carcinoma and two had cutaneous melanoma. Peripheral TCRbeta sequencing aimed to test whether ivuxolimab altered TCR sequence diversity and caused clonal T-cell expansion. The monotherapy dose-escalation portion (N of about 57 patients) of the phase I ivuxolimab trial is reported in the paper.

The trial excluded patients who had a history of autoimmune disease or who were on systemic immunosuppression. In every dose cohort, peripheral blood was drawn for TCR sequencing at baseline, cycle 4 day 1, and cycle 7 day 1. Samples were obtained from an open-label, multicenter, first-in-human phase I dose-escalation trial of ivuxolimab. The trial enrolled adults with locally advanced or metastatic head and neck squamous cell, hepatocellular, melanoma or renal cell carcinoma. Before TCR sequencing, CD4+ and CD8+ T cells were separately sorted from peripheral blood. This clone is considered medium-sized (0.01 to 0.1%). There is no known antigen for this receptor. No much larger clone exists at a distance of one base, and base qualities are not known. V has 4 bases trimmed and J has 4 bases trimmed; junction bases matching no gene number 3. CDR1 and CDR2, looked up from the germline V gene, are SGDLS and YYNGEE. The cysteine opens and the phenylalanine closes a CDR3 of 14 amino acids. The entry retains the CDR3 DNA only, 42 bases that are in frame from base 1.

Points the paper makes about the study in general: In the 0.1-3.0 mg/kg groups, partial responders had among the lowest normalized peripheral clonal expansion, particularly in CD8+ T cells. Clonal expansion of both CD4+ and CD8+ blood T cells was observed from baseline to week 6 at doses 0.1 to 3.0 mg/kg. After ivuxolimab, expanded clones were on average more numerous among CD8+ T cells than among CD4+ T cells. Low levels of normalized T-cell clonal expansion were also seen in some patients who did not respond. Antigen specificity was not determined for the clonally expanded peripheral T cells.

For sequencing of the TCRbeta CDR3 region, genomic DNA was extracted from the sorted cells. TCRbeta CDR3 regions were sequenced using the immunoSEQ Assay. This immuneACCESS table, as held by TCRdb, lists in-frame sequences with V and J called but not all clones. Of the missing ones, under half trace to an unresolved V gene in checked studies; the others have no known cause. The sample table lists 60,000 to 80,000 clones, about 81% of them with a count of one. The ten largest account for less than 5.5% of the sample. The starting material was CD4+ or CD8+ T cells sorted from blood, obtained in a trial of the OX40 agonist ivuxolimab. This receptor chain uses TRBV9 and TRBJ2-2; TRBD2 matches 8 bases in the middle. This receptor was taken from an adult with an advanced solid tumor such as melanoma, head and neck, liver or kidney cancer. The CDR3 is CASSLGTSTGELFF. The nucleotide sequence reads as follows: TGTGCCAGCAGCCTAGGGACTAGCACCGGGGAGCTGTTTTTT.